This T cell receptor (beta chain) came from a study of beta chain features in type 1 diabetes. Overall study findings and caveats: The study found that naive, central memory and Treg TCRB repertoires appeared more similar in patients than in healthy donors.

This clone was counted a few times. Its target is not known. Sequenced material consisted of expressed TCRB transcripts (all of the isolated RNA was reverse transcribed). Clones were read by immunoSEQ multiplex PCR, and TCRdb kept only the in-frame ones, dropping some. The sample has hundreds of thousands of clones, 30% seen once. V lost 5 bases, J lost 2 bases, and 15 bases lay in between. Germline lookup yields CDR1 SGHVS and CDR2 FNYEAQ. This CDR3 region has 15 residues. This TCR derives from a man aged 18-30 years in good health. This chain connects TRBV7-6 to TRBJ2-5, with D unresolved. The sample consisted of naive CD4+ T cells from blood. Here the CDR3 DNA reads TGTGCCAGCAGCCTGGGTTCTGCCTTTCAAGAGACCCAGTACTTC. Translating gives CASSLGSAFQETQYF.